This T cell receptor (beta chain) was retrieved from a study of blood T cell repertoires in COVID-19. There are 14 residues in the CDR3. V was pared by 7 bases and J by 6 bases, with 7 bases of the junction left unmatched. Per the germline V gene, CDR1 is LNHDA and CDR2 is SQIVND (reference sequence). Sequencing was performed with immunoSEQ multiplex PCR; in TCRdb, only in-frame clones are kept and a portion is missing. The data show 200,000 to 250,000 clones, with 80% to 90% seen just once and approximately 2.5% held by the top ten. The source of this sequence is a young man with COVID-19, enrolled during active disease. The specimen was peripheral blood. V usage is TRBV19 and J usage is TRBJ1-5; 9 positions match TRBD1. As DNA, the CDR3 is TGTGCCAGTACCTCCGGGACAGGGATTCAGCCCCAGCATTTT. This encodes CASTSGTGIQPQHF.